This is a list of T cell receptor beta chains from one sample in a study of cytomegalovirus exposure and HLA in healthy donors. This table comes from immunoSEQ multiplex PCR, and its TCRdb copy is limited to in-frame clones, with some not included. The sample holds 130,000 to 150,000 clones; around 72% are singletons and the top ten take 13% to 15%. Material for sequencing was PBMCs. The source of these receptors is a human donor in good health. CDR3s include the opening cysteine and the closing phenylalanine or tryptophan. D genes are given only for firm matches. Expanded clones are given a class, and other clones once, few, many or no size at all.

TGTGCCAGCAGCTTAGTCCTAGCTGAGCAGTTCTTC,CASSLVLAEQFF,TRBJ2-1,.,.,TRBV7-9
TGTGCCAGCGGAAATACAGGGGGGGGCTACGAGCAGTACTTC,CASGNTGGGYEQYF,TRBJ2-7,.,.,TRBV28
TGTGCCAGCAGCGTAGAGAGAAACCCGACAGATACGCAGTATTTT,CASSVERNPTDTQYF,TRBJ2-3,.,.,TRBV9
TGTGCCAGCAGCTTCCACTACGAGCAGTACTTC,CASSFHYEQYF,TRBJ2-7,.,.,TRBV7-2
TGTGCCAGCAGCTTGGACGGGGGGTACACAGATACGCAGTATTTT,CASSLDGGYTDTQYF,TRBJ2-3,TRBD2,.,TRBV5-8
TGCGCCAGCAGCCAAGATCGGGCGGGTTGGAATCAGCCCCAGCATTTT,CASSQDRAGWNQPQHF,TRBJ1-5,.,.,TRBV4-1
TGTGCCAGCAGCCGGGACAGGGGAATTTCTGGGGCCAACGTCCTGACTTTC,CASSRDRGISGANVLTF,TRBJ2-6,TRBD1,once,TRBV4-2
TGTGCCAGCAGCCTCTATGGCTACACCTTC,CASSLYGYTF,TRBJ1-2,.,.,TRBV2
TGTGCCAGCAGCTCCAGTGGGGGGGACCAGTTCTTC,CASSSSGGDQFF,TRBJ2-1,TRBD2,.,TRBV5-4
TGTGCCAGCAGTTACCGTACTTCAGCGGGGGTCGAGACCCAGTACTTC,CASSYRTSAGVETQYF,TRBJ2-5,TRBD2,.,TRBV6-6
TGTGCCAGCAGCCAGGATCAGGGGAGCTATGGCTACACCTTC,CASSQDQGSYGYTF,TRBJ1-2,.,few,TRBV16
TGTGCCAGCAGCCAGGCGGCGAACACTGAAGCTTTCTTT,CASSQAANTEAFF,TRBJ1-1,.,.,TRBV16
TGCGCCAGCAGTGAACCTGGAGGAGATACGCAGTATTTT,CASSEPGGDTQYF,TRBJ2-3,.,.,TRBV10-1
TGTGCCAGCAGCCAATCGGACAGAAACACCGGGGAGCTGTTTTTT,CASSQSDRNTGELFF,TRBJ2-2,.,.,TRBV4-2
TGCGCCAGCAGCCCTACTATTATTGGGGAAAAACTGTTTTTT,CASSPTIIGEKLFF,TRBJ1-4,.,.,TRBV4-1
TGTGCCAGTAGTCCTCTAGCGGGATGGGGCCTGTTCTTC,CASSPLAGWGLFF,TRBJ2-1,TRBD2,.,TRBV19
TGTGCCAGCAACCCGGGACAGGGGTCCGCTGAAGCTTTCTTT,CASNPGQGSAEAFF,TRBJ1-1,TRBD1,.,TRBV9
TGTGCCAGCAGCAATAACAGGGATACGCAGTATTTT,CASSNNRDTQYF,TRBJ2-3,.,.,TRBV9
TGTGCCAGCAGTAGAGCGGGGGGCGCGTACGAGCAGTACTTC,CASSRAGGAYEQYF,TRBJ2-7,TRBD2,.,TRBV2
TGTGCCAGCAGCGCCAACGACAAGGGGCCCTACGAGCAGTACTTC,CASSANDKGPYEQYF,TRBJ2-7,.,.,TRBV9
TGCGCCAGCAGCTGGGGGGACAGGGGGAACACTGAAGCTTTCTTT,CASSWGDRGNTEAFF,TRBJ1-1,TRBD1,.,TRBV5-1
TGCGCCAGCAGCCAGGATTGGACTAGCGGGGTTAGCTCCTACAATGAGCAGTTCTTC,CASSQDWTSGVSSYNEQFF,TRBJ2-1,TRBD2,.,TRBV4-1
TGTGCCAGTAGGGACGACAGGGTCGGGGACCTTGGCTACACCTTC,CASRDDRVGDLGYTF,TRBJ1-2,TRBD1,few,TRBV19
TGTGCCAGCAGTTTTGGCAGGGGCGCAGGAACCGGGGAGCTGTTTTTT,CASSFGRGAGTGELFF,TRBJ2-2,.,.,TRBV28
TGTGCCAGTAGGCCCAGGGGGGACACTGAAGCTTTCTTT,CASRPRGDTEAFF,TRBJ1-1,TRBD1,few,TRBV19
TGTGCCAGTAGTACTGAGCATTCAGATACGCAGTATTTT,CASSTEHSDTQYF,TRBJ2-3,.,.,TRBV19
TGTGCCATCAGTGAGTCGGAGGAGCAAGAGACCCAGTACTTC,CAISESEEQETQYF,TRBJ2-5,.,.,TRBV10-3
TGTGCCAGCAAAAAACACCCCTACGAGCAGTACTTC,CASKKHPYEQYF,TRBJ2-7,.,few,TRBV6-5
TGTGCCAGCAGCGACTTCACGGGAGGGGAGACCCAGTACTTC,CASSDFTGGETQYF,TRBJ2-5,TRBD2,.,TRBV5-4
TGCGCCAGCAGCCAGTTGGGGACAGGGACCGAAAAACTGTTTTTT,CASSQLGTGTEKLFF,TRBJ1-4,TRBD1,.,TRBV4-1
TGTGCCAGCAGCTGGGACAGAAACCTGCGCGAGCAGTTCTTC,CASSWDRNLREQFF,TRBJ2-1,TRBD1,.,TRBV5-5
TGTGCCAGCAGCTTGAGGGTGGGGACTGAAGCTTTCTTT,CASSLRVGTEAFF,TRBJ1-1,.,few,TRBV7-9
TGTGCCAGTAGATCAAGCGGGCGATCCTACGAGCAGTACTTC,CASRSSGRSYEQYF,TRBJ2-7,.,.,TRBV19
TGTGCCAGCAGTTACGGGGGAGGGACATACGAGCAGTACTTC,CASSYGGGTYEQYF,TRBJ2-7,.,.,TRBV6-5
TGTGCCAGCAGTGCCCGTCAACAATCCGAAAACACTGAAGCTTTCTTT,CASSARQQSENTEAFF,TRBJ1-1,.,.,TRBV2
TGCAGCGTTGTGGGGGGGCTCCGGGGGCGCGGTGACTATGGCTACACCTTC,CSVVGGLRGRGDYGYTF,TRBJ1-2,.,.,TRBV29-1
TGTGCCAGCAGTAAGGGGACAGGGAATTTTGAAAAACTGTTTTTT,CASSKGTGNFEKLFF,TRBJ1-4,TRBD1,.,TRBV6-5